This TCR beta chain was profiled in a study of blood T cell repertoires in COVID-19. Looking at the study overall: From T cells, B-cell-depleted T cells, or PBMCs came the material, which was cDNA or gDNA.

This clone was observed once. CDR1 is SQVTM and CDR2 is ANQGSEA in the germline V gene. There are 13 residues in the CDR3. V was pared by 3 bases and J by 7 bases, with 12 bases between. As processed by the authors: Nucleated cell number was recorded as an estimate derived from reference gene primer amplification. Assay: immunoSEQ multiplex PCR; the TCRdb copy retains only in-frame clones and omits some. V, J and clone size derive from that table, while D and trimming were established from the DNA sequence. The sample lists 150,000 to 200,000 clones; 70% to 90% were seen once. The sample comprised peripheral blood. This chain joins TRBV29-1 and TRBJ2-2, with D possibly matching TRBD1 (7 bases). The TCR originated in a human donor in a cohort sampled during active COVID-19. The CDR3 spells CSVERGRGGELFF. CDR3 sequence (DNA): TGCAGCGTTGAGAGGGGGCGGGGCGGGGAGCTGTTTTTT.